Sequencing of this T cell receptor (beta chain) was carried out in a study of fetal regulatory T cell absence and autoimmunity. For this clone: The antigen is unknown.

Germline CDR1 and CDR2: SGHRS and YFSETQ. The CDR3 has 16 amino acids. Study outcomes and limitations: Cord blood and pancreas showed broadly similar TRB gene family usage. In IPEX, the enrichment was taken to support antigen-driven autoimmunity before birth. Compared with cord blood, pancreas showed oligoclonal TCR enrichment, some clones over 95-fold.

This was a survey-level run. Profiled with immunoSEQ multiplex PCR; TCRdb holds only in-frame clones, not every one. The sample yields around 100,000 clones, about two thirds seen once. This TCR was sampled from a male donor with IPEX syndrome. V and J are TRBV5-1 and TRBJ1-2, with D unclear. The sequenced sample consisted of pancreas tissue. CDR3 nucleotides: TGCGCTGCCAGCAGGTCCCCAACCGGAAGTCTGGATGGCTACACCTTC. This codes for CAASRSPTGSLDGYTF.